The sequence of this T cell receptor (beta chain) was determined in a study of identical twins' blood T cells. TCRdb redid the calling of the 5' RACE reads with MiXCR, one entry per CDR3 protein. The data show 350,000 to 400,000 distinct CDR3 sequences, roughly 27% seen once. This clonotype was detected a few times. The length of the CDR3 is 15 residues. The V and J ends lost 4 bases and 4 bases, in that order; junction bases with no gene match: 7. Germline V gene data show CDR1 as SEHNR and CDR2 as FQNEAQ (reference sequence). The specimen was PBMCs. The V gene is TRBV7-9, the J gene TRBJ2-1; 7 bases match TRBD1. This clonotype originated in a woman between 18 and 55 years old in good health. CDR3 amino acids: CASSYSGQEYNEQFF. Written as DNA, the CDR3 is TGTGCCAGCAGCTATTCAGGACAGGAATACAATGAGCAGTTCTTC.